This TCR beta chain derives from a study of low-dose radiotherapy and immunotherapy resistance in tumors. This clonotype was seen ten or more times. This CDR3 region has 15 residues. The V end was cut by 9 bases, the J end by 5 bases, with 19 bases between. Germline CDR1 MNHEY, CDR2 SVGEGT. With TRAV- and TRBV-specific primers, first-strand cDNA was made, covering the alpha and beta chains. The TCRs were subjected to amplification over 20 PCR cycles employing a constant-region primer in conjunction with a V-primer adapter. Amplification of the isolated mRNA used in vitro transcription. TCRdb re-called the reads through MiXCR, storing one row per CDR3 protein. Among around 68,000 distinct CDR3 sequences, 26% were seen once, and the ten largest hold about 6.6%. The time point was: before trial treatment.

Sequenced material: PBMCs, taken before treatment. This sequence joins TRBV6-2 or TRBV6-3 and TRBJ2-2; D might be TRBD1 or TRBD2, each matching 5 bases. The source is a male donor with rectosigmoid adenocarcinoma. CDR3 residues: CASVLGDQTTGELFF. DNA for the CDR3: TGTGCCAGTGTTTTGGGGGACCAAACAACCGGGGAGCTGTTTTTT.